This T cell receptor beta chain was recovered during a study of control samples from healthy donors and cancer patients (dated by TCRdb to about 2020). According to the germline V gene (reference sequence), CDR1 reads LGHDT and CDR2 reads YNNKEL. From cysteine to phenylalanine, the CDR3 is 15 amino acids long. Only the CDR3 region is kept as DNA, spanning 45 bases read in frame from base 1. The germline V end is reduced by 6 bases and the J end by 0 bases; junction bases left unmatched: 3. With respect to this clone: Its recognized antigen is unknown. It has no much larger one-base neighbor in the sample; base qualities were not kept.

Libraries came from the immunoSEQ multiplex PCR assay. Not all clones reach the TCRdb copy of this immuneACCESS table, which keeps in-frame sequences only. Checked studies attribute under half of the gap to unresolved V genes and leave the rest unexplained. This sample gives 150,000 to 160,000 clones in total; roughly 93% of them show up just once. Clones ranked in the top ten supply around 2.4% of the sample. The TCR sequence derives from a man aged 50-59 years in good health. The rearranged segments are TRBV3-1 (or the pseudogene TRBV3-2) and TRBJ2-3; 10 central bases correspond to TRBD2. The material sequenced was blood. Here is the DNA: TGTGCCAGCAGTCCACTAGCGGGAAGCACAGATACGCAGTATTTT. Translated, it reads CASSPLAGSTDTQYF.